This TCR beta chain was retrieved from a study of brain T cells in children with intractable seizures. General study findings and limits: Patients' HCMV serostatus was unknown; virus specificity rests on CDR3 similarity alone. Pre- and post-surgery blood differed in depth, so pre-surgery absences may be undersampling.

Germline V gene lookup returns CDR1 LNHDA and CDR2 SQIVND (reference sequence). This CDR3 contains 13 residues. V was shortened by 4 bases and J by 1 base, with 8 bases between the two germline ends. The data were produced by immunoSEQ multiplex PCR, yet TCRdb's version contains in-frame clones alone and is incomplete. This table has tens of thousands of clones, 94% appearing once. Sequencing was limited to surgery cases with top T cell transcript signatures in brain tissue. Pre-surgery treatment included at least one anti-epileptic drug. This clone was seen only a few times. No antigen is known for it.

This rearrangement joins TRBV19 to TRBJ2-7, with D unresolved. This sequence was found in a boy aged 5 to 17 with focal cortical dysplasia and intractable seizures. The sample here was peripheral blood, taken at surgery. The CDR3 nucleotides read TGTGCCAGTAGTACCGGGCTGTCCTACGAGCAGTACTTC. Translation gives CASSTGLSYEQYF.